This T cell receptor beta chain was captured by sequencing in a study of T cells after posttransplantation cyclophosphamide. Sequenced by immunoSEQ multiplex PCR; TCRdb stores in-frame clones only, minus some. Of about 66,000 clones detected, just under 95% appear once; the ten largest clones hold 2.5% to 3%. The germline gives CDR1 MDHEN, CDR2 SYDVKM. The CDR3 covers 13 residues. With V trimmed by 2 bases and J by 5 bases, 3 bases remained unmatched. The specimen was PBMCs. The receptor was isolated from a woman under 40 in good health and a related stem cell transplant donor. The chain carries TRBV28 and TRBJ2-7; 7 bases match TRBD1. CDR3 residues: CASSLRDRDEQYF. As DNA, the CDR3 is TGTGCCAGCAGTTTACGAGACAGGGACGAGCAGTACTTC.